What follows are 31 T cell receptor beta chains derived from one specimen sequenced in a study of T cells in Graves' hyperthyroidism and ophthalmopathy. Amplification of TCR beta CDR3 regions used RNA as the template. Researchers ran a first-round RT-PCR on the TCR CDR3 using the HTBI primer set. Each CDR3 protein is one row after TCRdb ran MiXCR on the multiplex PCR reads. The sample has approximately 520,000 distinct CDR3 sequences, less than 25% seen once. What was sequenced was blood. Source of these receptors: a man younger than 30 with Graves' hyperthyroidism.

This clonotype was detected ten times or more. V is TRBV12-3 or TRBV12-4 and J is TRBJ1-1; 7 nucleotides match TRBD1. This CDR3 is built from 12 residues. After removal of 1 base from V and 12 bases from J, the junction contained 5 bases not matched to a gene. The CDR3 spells CASSLVRGRTFF. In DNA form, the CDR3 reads TGTGCCAGCAGTTTAGTAAGGGGGCGAACTTTCTTT.

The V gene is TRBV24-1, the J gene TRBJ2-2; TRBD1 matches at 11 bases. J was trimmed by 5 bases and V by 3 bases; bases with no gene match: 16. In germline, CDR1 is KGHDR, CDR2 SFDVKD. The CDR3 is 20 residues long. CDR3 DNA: TGTGCCACCAGTGATCCTCCCCGGACAGGGGGCTTAGAACGAACCGGGGAGCTGTTTTTT. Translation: CATSDPPRTGGLERTGELFF.

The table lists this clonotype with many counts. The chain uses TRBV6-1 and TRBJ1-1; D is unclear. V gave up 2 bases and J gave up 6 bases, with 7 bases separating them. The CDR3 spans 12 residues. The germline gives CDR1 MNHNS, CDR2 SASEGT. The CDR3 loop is CASSEWSPEAFF. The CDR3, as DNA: TGTGCCAGCAGTGAATGGAGTCCTGAAGCTTTCTTT.

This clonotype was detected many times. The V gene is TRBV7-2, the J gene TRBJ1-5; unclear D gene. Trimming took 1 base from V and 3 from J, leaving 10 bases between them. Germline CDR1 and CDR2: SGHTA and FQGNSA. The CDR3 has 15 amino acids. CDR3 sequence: CASSLVGASNQPQHF. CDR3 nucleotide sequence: TGTGCCAGCAGCTTAGTGGGCGCCTCCAATCAGCCCCAGCATTTT. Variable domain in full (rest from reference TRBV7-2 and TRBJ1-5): GAGVSQSPSNKVTEKGKDVELRCDPISGHTALYWYRQSLGQGLEFLIYFQGNSAPDKSGLPSDRFSAERTGGSVSTLTIQRTQQEDSAVYLCASSLVGASNQPQHFGDGTRLSIL.

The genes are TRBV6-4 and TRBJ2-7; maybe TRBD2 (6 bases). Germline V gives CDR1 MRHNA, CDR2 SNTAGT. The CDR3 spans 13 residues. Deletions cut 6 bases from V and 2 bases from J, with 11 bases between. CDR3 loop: CASRGTDAYEQYF. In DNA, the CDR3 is TGTGCCAGCAGAGGGACTGACGCCTACGAGCAGTACTTC.

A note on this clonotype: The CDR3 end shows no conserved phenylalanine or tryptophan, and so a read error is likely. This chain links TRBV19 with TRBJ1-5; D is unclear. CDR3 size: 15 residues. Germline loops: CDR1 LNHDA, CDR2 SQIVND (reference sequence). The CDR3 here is CASSISGPGNQPQHY. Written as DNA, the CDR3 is TGCGCCAGTAGTATATCCGGGCCAGGCAATCAGCCCCAGCATTAT.

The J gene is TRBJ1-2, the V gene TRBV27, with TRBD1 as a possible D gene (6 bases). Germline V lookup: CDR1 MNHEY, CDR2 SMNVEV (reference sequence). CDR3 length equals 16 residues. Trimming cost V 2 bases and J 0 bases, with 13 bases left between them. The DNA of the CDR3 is TGTGCCAGCAGTTTAGCGATCCGGGACACTAACTATGGCTACACCTTC. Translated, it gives CASSLAIRDTNYGYTF.

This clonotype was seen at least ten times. Here the CDR3 reads CASSGTMNTEAFF. The CDR3 DNA sequence: TGTGCCAGCAGTGGAACCATGAACACTGAAGCTTTCTTT. The chain is built from TRBV6-1 and TRBJ1-1, with no clear D. Germline V gene lookup returns CDR1 MNHNS and CDR2 SASEGT. V lost 4 bases and J 0 bases, leaving 6 bases between the germline ends. The CDR3 extends over 13 amino acids.

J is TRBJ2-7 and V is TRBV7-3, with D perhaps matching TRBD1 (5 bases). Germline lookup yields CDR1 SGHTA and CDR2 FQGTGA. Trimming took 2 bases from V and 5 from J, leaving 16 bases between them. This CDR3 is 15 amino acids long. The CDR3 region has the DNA TGTGCCAGCAGCTTAGCGGCAGGGTGGCCCCACGAGCAGTACTTC. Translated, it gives CASSLAAGWPHEQYF.

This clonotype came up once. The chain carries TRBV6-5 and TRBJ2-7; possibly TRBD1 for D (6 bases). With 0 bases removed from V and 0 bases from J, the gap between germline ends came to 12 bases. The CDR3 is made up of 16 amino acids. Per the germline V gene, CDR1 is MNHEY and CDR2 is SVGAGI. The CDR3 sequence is CASSYSHRDTSYEQYF. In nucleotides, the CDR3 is TGTGCCAGCAGTTACTCGCACCGGGACACCTCCTACGAGCAGTACTTC.

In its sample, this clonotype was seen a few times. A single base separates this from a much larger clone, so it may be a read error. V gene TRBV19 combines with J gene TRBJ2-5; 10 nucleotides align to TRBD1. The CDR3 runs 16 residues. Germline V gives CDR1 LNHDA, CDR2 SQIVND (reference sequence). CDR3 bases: TGTGTCAGTAGTACATCCGGGACAGGGGTCAGGGAGACCCAGTACTTC. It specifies CVSSTSGTGVRETQYF.

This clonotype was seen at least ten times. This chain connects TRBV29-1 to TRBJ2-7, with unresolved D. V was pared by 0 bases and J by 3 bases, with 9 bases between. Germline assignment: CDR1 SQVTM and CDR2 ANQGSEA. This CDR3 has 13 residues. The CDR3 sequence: CSVEDGRDYEQYF. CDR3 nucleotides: TGCAGCGTTGAAGACGGCCGAGACTACGAGCAGTACTTC.

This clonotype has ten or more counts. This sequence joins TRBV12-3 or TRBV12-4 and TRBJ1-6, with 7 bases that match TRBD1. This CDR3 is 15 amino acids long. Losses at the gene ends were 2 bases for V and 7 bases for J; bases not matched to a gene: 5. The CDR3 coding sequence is TGTGCCAGCAGTTTAACAGGGGATTTAAATTCACCCCTCCACTTT. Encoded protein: CASSLTGDLNSPLHF.

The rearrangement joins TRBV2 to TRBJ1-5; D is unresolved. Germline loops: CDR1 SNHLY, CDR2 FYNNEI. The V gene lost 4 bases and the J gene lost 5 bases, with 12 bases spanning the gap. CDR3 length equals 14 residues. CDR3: CASSVGIGDQPQHF. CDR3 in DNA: TGTGCCAGCAGTGTAGGGATTGGCGATCAGCCCCAGCATTTT.

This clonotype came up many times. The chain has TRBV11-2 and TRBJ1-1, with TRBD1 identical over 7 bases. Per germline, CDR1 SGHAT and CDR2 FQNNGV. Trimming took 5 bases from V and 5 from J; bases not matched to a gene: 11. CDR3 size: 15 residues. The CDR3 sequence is CASSPVQGRGTEAFF. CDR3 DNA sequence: TGTGCCAGCAGCCCCGTACAGGGGAGAGGGACTGAAGCTTTCTTT.

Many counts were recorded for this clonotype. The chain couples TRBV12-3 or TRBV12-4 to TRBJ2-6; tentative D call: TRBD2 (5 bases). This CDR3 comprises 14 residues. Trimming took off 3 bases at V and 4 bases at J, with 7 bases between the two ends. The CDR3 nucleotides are TGTGCCAGCAGTTTCGGGGTCGGGGCCAACGTCCTGACTTTC. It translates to CASSFGVGANVLTF.

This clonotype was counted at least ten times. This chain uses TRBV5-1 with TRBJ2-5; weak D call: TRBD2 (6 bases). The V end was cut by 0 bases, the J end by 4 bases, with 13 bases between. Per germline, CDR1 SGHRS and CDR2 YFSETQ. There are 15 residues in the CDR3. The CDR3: CASSLAGTRGETQYF. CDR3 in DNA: TGCGCCAGCAGCTTGGCCGGAACGCGGGGAGAGACCCAGTACTTC.

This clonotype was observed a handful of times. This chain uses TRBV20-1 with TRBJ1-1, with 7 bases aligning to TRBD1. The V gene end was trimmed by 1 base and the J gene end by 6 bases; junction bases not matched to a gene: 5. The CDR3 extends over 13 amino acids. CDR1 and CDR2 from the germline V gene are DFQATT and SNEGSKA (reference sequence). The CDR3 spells CSARVRQGAEAFF. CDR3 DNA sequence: TGCAGTGCTAGAGTCAGACAGGGCGCTGAAGCTTTCTTT.

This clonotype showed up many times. The CDR3: CASSFRSPNTGELFF. DNA of the CDR3: TGTGCCAGCAGTTTTCGTAGCCCGAACACCGGGGAGCTGTTTTTT. This chain connects TRBV12-3 or TRBV12-4 to TRBJ2-2; unclear D gene. Trimming removed 3 bases at V and 0 bases at J, with 8 bases between. This CDR3 is 15 amino acids long.

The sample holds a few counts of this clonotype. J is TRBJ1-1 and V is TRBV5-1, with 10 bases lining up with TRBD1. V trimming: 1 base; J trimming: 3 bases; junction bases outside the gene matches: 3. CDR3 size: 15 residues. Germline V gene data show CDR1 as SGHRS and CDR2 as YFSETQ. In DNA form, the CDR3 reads TGCGCCAGCAGCTTGAAGGACAGGGGGTACACTGAAGCTTTCTTT. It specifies CASSLKDRGYTEAFF.

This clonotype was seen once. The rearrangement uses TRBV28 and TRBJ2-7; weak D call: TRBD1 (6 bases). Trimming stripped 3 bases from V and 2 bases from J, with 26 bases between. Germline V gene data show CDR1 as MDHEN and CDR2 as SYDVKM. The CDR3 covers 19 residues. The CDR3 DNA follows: TGTGCCAGCAGTTTCCGACGGTTAGGACAGACCAGAACCCCCTACGAGCAGTACTTC. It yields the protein CASSFRRLGQTRTPYEQYF.

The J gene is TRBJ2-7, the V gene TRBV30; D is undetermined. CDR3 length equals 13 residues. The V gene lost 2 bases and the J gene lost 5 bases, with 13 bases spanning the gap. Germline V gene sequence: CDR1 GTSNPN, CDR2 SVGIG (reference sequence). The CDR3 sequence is CAWSFWEGHEQYF. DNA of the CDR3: TGTGCCTGGAGTTTCTGGGAAGGGCACGAGCAGTACTTC. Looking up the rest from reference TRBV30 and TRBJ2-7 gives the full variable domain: SQTIHQWPATLVQPVGSPLSLECTVEGTSNPNLYWYRQAAGRGLQLLFYSVGIGQISSEVPQNLSASRPQDRQFILSSKKLLLSDSGFYLCAWSFWEGHEQYFGPGTRLTVT.

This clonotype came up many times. The CDR3 bases are TGTGCCAGCAGTGCCCTCAGGTACCAAGAGACCCAGTACTTC. Its translation is CASSALRYQETQYF. This chain links TRBV12-3 or TRBV12-4 with TRBJ2-5; D unclear. The CDR3 totals 14 residues. Trimming pared 5 bases from V and 0 bases from J, leaving 10 bases between.

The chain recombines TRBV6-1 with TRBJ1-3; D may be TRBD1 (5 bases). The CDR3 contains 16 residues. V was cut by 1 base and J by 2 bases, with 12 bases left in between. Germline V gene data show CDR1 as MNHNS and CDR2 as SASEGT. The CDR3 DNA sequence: TGTGCCAGCAGTGAAGGGGCAGGGTATCCTGGAAACACCATATATTTT. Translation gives CASSEGAGYPGNTIYF.

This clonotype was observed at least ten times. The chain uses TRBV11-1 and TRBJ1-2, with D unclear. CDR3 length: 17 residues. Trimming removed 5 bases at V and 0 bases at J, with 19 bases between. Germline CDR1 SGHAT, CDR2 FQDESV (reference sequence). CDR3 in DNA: TGTGCCAGCAGCCCGAGTGTGGTGACGAGAGCTAACTATGGCTACACCTTC. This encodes CASSPSVVTRANYGYTF.

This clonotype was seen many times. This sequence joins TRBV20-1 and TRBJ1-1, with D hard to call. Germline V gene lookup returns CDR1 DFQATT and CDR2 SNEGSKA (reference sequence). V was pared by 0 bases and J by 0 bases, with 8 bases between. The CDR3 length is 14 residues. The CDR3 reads CSARDVRMNTEAFF. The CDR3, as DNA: TGCAGTGCTAGAGACGTAAGGATGAACACTGAAGCTTTCTTT.

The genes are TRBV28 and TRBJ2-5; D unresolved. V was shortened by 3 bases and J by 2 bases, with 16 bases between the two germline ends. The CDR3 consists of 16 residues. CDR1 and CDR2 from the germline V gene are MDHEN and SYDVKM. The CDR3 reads CASSFNRWAEQETQYF. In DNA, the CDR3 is TGTGCCAGCAGTTTCAATCGGTGGGCAGAACAAGAGACCCAGTACTTC.

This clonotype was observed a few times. The CDR3 coding sequence is TGTGCCTGGGCTTCACAGGCGAACACTGAAGCTTTCTTT. It specifies CAWASQANTEAFF. The rearrangement uses TRBV30 and TRBJ1-1, with D possibly TRBD1 on 5 matching bases. The germline V gene has CDR1 GTSNPN and CDR2 SVGIG (reference sequence). The CDR3 extends over 13 amino acids. Trimming pared 5 bases from V and 1 base from J, leaving 11 bases between.

The DNA of the CDR3 is TGTGCCAGCAGTTCCGTGTTCAGGGGGGGAAGGAATCAGCCCCAGCATTTT. Translated, it gives CASSSVFRGGRNQPQHF. V gene TRBV27 combines with J gene TRBJ1-5; 7 nucleotides line up with TRBD1. The CDR3 is 17 residues long. V lost 4 bases to trimming and J lost 4 bases; unmatched junction nucleotides: 13. In germline, CDR1 is MNHEY, CDR2 SMNVEV (reference sequence).

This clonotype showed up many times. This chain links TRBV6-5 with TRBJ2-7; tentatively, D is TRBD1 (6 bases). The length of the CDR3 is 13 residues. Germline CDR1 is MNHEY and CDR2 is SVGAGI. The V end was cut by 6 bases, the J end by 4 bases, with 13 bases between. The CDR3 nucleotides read TGTGCCAGCAGGGGGGCTTCCGATTACGAGCAGTACTTC. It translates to CASRGASDYEQYF.

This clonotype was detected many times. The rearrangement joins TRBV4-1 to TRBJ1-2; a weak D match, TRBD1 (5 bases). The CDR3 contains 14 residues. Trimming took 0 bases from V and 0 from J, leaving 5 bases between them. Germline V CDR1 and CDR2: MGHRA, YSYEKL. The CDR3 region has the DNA TGCGCCAGCAGCCAAGAGACAGCTAACTATGGCTACACCTTC. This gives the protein CASSQETANYGYTF.